This T cell receptor (beta chain) was observed in a study of high-grade serous ovarian cancer treatment subgroups (dated by TCRdb to about 2021). Regarding the complete study: Sequencing yielded a mean of approximately 15,000 reads and approximately 7,000 unique TCR beta rearrangements per sample. Under a laparoscopic triage algorithm, patients with high-grade serous ovarian cancer were grouped by complete gross resection or by neoadjuvant chemotherapy response, and the study profiled the TCR beta repertoires of these patients. A cohort of 30 patients was included: roughly 10 with no residual disease after primary surgery (R0), roughly 10 who were excellent NACT responders, and roughly 10 who were poor NACT responders. Each patient contributed one primary tumor and two metastatic tumor samples, giving under 95 samples in total. Beyond this particular receptor, the publication reports: TCR clonal relatedness showed a positive correlation with neoantigen level and a trend toward positive correlation with copy number variation and mutation load from whole-genome sequencing. Repertoire similarity between tumors from the same patient ranged from roughly 0.095 to 0.85, while tumors from different patients showed almost no similarity. Spatial information was not captured by bulk tumor TCR sequencing, so insight into HGSC tumor complexity and diversity was limited. The TCR repertoire analyses centered on CDR3, and CDR1 and CDR2 were not analyzed.

V loses 3 bases of germline sequence and J loses 4 bases, and the interval between the two ends is 9 bases. The CDR3 numbers 13 residues from cysteine through phenylalanine. Here the CDR3 DNA is all that survives: 39 bases in frame from base 1. CDR1 and CDR2 were assigned from the germline V gene as SGHAT and FQNNGV. Collection of tumor samples took place before definitive surgery or chemotherapy. Genomic DNA was extracted by the MD Anderson Biospecimen Extraction Resource, and TCR sequencing was done by the MD Anderson Cancer Genomics Laboratory. This clone turned up a few times. Its specific antigen is unknown. No base quality values were provided; no much bigger clone lies one nucleotide off. The 100 or so tumor samples were subjected to high-throughput TCR profiling using ImmunoSEQ. The authors' pipeline ran thus. Repertoire diversity metrics included richness (unique productive sequences), clonality, evenness and relatedness; Bhattacharyya coefficient assessed similarity between samples. A sensitivity analysis that removed TCRs with fewer than two reads produced consistent conclusions. Drawn from immuneACCESS, this table holds only the in-frame rearrangements with V and J called that TCRdb kept. Clones are partly lost; checked studies trace under half to an unresolved V gene and leave the rest unexplained. The V and J calls and clone size come from that table; D and trimming were worked out from the DNA. The sample table records some 12,000 clones; roughly 80% of these occur just once. The ten largest clones take up about 6.1% of the sample.

Sequencing was done on a sample of tumor tissue. The sequence is built from TRBV11-2 and TRBJ1-1; the D gene lacks a confident call. This sequence was found in a human donor with high-grade serous ovarian cancer. The CDR3: CASSLISGTEAFF. The bases are TGTGCCAGCAGCTTGATCTCTGGCACTGAAGCTTTCTTT.